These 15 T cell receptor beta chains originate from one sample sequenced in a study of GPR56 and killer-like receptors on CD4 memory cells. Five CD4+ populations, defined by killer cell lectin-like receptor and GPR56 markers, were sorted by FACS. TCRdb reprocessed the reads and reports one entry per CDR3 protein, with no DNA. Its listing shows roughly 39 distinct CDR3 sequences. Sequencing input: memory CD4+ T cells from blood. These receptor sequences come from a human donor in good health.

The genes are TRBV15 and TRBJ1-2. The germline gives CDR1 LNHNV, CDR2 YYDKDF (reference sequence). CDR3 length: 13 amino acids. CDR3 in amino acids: CATSRDYALGYTF.

The CDR3 reads CASSPHPWGGVNTEAFF. V usage is TRBV12-3 or TRBV12-4 and J usage is TRBJ1-1; the TCRdb call, TRBD1, lacks DNA for checking. The CDR3 spans 17 residues.

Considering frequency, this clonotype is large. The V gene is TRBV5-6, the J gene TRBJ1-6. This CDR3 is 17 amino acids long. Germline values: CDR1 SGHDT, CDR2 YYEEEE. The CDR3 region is CASSFWGREPNNSPLHF.

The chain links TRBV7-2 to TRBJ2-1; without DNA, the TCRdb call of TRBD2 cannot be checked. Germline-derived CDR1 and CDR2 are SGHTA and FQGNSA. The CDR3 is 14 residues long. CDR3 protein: CASLGGGAFNEQFF.

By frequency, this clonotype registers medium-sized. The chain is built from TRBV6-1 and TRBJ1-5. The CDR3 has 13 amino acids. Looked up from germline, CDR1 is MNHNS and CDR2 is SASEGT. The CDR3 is CASIAGNNQPQHF.

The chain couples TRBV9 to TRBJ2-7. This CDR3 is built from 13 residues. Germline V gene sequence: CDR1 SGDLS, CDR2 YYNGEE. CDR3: CASSVGDSYEQYF. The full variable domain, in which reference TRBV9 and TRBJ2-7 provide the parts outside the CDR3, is DSGVTQTPKHLITATGQRVTLRCSPRSGDLSVYWYQQSLDQGLQFLIQYYNGEERAKGNILERFSAQQFPDLHSELNLSSLELGDSALYFCASSVGDSYEQYFGPGTRLTVT.

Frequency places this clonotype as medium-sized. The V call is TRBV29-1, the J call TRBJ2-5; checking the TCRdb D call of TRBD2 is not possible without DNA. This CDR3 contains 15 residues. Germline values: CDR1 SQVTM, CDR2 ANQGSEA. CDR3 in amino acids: CSVEDAAGRSETQYF. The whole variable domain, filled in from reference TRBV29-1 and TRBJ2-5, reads SAVISQKPSRDICQRGTSLTIQCQVDSQVTMMFWYRQQPGQSLTLIATANQGSEATYESGFVIDKFPISRPNLTFSTLTVSNMSPEDSSIYLCSVEDAAGRSETQYFGPGTRLLVL.

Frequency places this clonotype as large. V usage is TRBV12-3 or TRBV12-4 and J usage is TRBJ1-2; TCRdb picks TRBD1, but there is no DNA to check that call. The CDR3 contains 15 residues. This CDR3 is CASSAPGTGRMGYTF.

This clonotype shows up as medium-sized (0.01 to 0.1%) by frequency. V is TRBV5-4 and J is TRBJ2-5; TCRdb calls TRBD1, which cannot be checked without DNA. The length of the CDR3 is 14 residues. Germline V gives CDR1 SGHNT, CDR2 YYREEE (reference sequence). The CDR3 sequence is CASSQTGPRETQYF. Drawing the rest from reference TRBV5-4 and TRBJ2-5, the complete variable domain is ETGVTQSPTHLIKTRGQQVTLRCSSQSGHNTVSWYQQALGQGPQFIFQYYREEENGRGNFPPRFSGLQFPNYSSELNVNALELDDSALYLCASSQTGPRETQYFGPGTRLLVL.

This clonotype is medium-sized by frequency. CDR3 protein: CSARDYSLYGYTF. The V gene is TRBV20-1, the J gene TRBJ1-2. CDR3 size: 13 residues. CDR1 and CDR2 (germline): DFQATT, SNEGSKA (reference sequence).

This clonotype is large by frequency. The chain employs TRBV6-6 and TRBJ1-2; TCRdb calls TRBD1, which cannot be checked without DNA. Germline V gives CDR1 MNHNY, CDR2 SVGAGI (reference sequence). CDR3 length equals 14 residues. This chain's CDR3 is CATSKVPWDYGYTF.

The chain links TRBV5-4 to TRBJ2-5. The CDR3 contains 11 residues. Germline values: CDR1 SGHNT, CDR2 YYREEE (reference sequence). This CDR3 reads CASSLDETQYF.

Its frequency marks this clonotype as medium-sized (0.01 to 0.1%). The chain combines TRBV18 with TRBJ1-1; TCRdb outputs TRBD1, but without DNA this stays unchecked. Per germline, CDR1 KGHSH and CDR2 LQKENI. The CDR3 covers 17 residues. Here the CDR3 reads CASSPLPGQGVNTEAFF.

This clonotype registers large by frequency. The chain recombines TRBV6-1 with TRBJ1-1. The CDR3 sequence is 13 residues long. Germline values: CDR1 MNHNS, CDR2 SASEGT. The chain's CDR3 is CASSEAFHTEAFF.

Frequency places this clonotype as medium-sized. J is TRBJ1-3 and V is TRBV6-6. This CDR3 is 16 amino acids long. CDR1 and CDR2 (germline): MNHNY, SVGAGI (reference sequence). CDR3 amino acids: CASSYSEFFSGNTIYF.